This T cell receptor beta chain emerged from a study of blood T cell repertoires in COVID-19. This CDR3 region has 13 residues. V lost 8 bases and J lost 6; bases outside the gene matches: 2. Germline assignment: CDR1 KGHSH and CDR2 LQKENI. This clone was detected a few times. Generated by immunoSEQ multiplex PCR, the TCRdb table keeps only in-frame clones and is missing some. This table holds over 50,000 clones, roughly 86% found once. Sequences were obtained from peripheral blood. This receptor was obtained from a human donor in a cohort sampled during active COVID-19. J is TRBJ2-1 and V is TRBV18; 12 bases match TRBD2. CDR3 in amino acids: CASRLAGANEQFF. The CDR3 DNA is TGTGCCAGCCGACTAGCGGGGGCCAATGAGCAGTTCTTC. Full variable domain (outside the CDR3, taken from reference TRBV18 and TRBJ2-1): NAGVMQNPRHLVRRRGQEARLRCSPMKGHSHVYWYRQLPEEGLKFMVYLQKENIIDESGMPKERFSAEFPKEGPSILRIQQVVRGDSAAYFCASRLAGANEQFFGPGTRLTVL.